This TCR beta chain was profiled in a study of T cells in Graves' hyperthyroidism and ophthalmopathy. Whole-study context: Peripheral blood specimens were obtained at initial diagnosis, prior to any treatment.

This clonotype was counted many times. Amplification yielded TCR beta CDR3 regions, with RNA transcripts as the source. With the HTBI primer set, the TCR CDR3 went through a first round of RT-PCR. TCRdb re-called the multiplex PCR reads with MiXCR, one entry per CDR3 protein. Of some 300,000 distinct CDR3 sequences detected, around 20% appear once; the ten largest clones hold under 45%. The receptor's source is a man aged 50 to 60 with Graves' ophthalmopathy. Sample: blood.

The chain's CDR3 is CASSLGPSGGAEQFF. Written as DNA, the CDR3 is TGTGCCAGCAGTTTAGGCCCCAGTGGGGGCGCAGAGCAGTTCTTC. The chain carries TRBV27 and TRBJ2-1, with a tentative D call TRBD1 (6 bases). Trimming took 2 bases from V and 10 from J, leaving 18 bases between them. Germline V CDR1 and CDR2: MNHEY, SMNVEV (reference sequence). The length of the CDR3 is 15 residues.